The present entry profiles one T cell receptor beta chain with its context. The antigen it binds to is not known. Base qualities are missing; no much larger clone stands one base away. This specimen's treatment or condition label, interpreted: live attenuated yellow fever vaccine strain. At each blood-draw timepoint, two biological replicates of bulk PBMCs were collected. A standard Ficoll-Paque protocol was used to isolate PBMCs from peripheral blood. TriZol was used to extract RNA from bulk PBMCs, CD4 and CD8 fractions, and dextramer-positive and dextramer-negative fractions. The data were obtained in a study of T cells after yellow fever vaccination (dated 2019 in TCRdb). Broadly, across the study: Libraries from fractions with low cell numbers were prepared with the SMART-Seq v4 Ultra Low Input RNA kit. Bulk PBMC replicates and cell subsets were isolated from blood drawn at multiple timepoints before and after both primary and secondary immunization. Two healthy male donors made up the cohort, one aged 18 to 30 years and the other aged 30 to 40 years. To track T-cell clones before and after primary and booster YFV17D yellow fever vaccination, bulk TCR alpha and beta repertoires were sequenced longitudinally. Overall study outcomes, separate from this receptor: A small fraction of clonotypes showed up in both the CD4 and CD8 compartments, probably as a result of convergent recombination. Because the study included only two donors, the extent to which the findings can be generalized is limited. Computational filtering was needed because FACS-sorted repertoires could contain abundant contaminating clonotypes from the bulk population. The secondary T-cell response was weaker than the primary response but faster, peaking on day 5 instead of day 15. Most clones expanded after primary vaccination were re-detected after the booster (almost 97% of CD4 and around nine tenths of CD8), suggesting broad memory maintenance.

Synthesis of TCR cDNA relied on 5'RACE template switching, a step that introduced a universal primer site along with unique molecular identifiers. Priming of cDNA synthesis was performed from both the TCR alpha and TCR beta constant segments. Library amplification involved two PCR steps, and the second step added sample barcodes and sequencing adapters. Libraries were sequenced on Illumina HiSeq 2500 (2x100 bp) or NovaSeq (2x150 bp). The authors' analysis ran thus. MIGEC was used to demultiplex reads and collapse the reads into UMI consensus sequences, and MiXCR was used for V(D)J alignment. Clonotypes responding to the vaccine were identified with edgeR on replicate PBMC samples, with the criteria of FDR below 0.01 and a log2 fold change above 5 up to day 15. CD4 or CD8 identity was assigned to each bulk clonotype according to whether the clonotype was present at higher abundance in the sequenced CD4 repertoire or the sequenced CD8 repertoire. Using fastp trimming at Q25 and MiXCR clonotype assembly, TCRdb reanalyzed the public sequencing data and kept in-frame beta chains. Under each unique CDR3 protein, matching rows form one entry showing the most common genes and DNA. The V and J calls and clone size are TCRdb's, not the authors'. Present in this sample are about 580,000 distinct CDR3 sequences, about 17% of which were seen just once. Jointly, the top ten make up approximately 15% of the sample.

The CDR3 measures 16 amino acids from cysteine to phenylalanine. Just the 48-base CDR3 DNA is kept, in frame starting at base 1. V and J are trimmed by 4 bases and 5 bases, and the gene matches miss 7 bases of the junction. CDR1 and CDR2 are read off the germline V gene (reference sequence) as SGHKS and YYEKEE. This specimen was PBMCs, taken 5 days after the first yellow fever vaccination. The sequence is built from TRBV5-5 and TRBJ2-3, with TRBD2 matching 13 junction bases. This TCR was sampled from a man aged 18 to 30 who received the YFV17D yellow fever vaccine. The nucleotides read TGTGCCAGCAGCCGAACTAGCGGGGGGGCGGGAGATACGCAGTATTTT. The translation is CASSRTSGGAGDTQYF.